This is a list of T cell receptor beta chains from one sample in a study of blood T cell repertoires in COVID-19. The protocol was immunoSEQ multiplex PCR, while the TCRdb copy is restricted to in-frame clones and leaves out a portion. Altogether some 150,000 clones are present, approximately 80% being singletons, with the ten largest covering about 5%. Sequenced input: peripheral blood. Receptors originate from a woman in her 50s with acute or convalescent COVID-19. The CDR3 runs from the conserved cysteine through the conserved F or W. The D gene is left open where the match is weak. Expanded clones are given a class, and other clones once, few, many or no size at all.

clone_size	v_call	d_call	j_call	cdr3_nt	cdr3_aa
.	TRBV6-5	TRBD2	TRBJ2-3	TGTGCCAGCATTGCGGGAGCGCCTCCCGGAGATACGCAGTATTTT	CASIAGAPPGDTQYF
few	TRBV2	.	TRBJ2-1	TGTGCCAGCAGGAGAGGAGGGCAGGGTAATGAGCAGTTCTTC	CASRRGGQGNEQFF
.	TRBV7-6	TRBD1	TRBJ2-1	TGTGCCAGCAGCTTACGGACAGGGATGGATGAGCAGTTCTTC	CASSLRTGMDEQFF
.	TRBV27	.	TRBJ2-1	TGTGCCAGCAGTTTAGAGGAGGAGGGACGGACGTTCTTC	CASSLEEEGRTFF
.	TRBV7-2	.	TRBJ1-2	TGTGCCAGCAGCCCAAAGGACAGAGCTAACTATGGCTACACCTTC	CASSPKDRANYGYTF
.	TRBV3-1/TRBV3-2	.	TRBJ2-7	TGTGCCAGCAGCGATCGGACTGCTACCTACGAGCAGTACTTC	CASSDRTATYEQYF
.	TRBV6-5	.	TRBJ1-1	TGTGCCAGCTGGGGCATCTTCCCTGAAGCTTTCTTT	CASWGIFPEAFF
.	TRBV28	TRBD1	TRBJ2-7	TGTGCCAGCAGTGTGGGACAGTCACTTGGCGAGCAGTACTTC	CASSVGQSLGEQYF
.	TRBV18	.	TRBJ2-7	TGTGCCAGCTCACCAGACTACCGGGGAGTCACCGAGCAGTACTTC	CASSPDYRGVTEQYF
once	TRBV10-3	TRBD2	TRBJ2-1	TGTGCCATCAGGGTGGGAGTAGCGGGGGGACTAAATGAGCAGTTCTTC	CAIRVGVAGGLNEQFF
once	TRBV18	TRBD1	TRBJ1-1	TGTGCCAGCTCACCCCGACAGGGTGAAGCTTTCTTT	CASSPRQGEAFF
.	TRBV10-3	TRBD1	TRBJ2-1	TGTGCCACCAAAAGGACCGGGACAGGTGGTCATGAGCAGTTCTTC	CATKRTGTGGHEQFF
.	TRBV7-2	.	TRBJ1-1	TGTGCCAGCAGCCCCCAATTTAACACTGAAGCTTTCTTT	CASSPQFNTEAFF
.	TRBV7-9	.	TRBJ2-1	TGTGCCAGCAGCTTACCCCAGGCAGGGGGAGGTAATGAGCAGTTCTTC	CASSLPQAGGGNEQFF
.	TRBV23-1	.	TRBJ1-5	TGCGCCAGCAGAAAGGGGGAAAAGGTACTGAGGCTCTATCAGCCCCAGCATTTT	CASRKGEKVLRLYQPQHF
.	TRBV19	TRBD1	TRBJ1-2	TGTGCCACCTCGCACCGGGTGGGACAGGGAAATGGCTACACCTTC	CATSHRVGQGNGYTF
.	TRBV7-8	TRBD2	TRBJ2-1	TGTGCCAGCAGGGCGACTAGCGGGGGCTACAATGAGCAGTTCTTC	CASRATSGGYNEQFF
.	TRBV2	.	TRBJ1-1	TGTGCCAGCAGTGCATCAGGGACTGAAGCTTTCTTT	CASSASGTEAFF
.	TRBV9	TRBD1	TRBJ1-1	TGTGCCAGCAGCGTAGCATCCCTGACAGGGACGAACACTGAAGCTTTCTTT	CASSVASLTGTNTEAFF
.	TRBV29-1	.	TRBJ2-1	TGCAGCGTTGACCCAGGGTTCGATGAGCAGTTCTTC	CSVDPGFDEQFF
.	TRBV4-3	.	TRBJ1-2	TGCGCCAGCAGCCAAGAAAAGGGGCCCAACTATGGCTACACCTTC	CASSQEKGPNYGYTF
.	TRBV6-5	.	TRBJ1-1	TGTGCCAGCAGTTATTTGGAGGGGAACACTGAAGCTTTCTTT	CASSYLEGNTEAFF
.	TRBV10-3	.	TRBJ1-5	TGTGCCATCAGTGACGGTAATAGCAATCAGCCCCAGCATTTT	CAISDGNSNQPQHF
.	TRBV2	.	TRBJ1-1	TGTGCCAGCATGGGTCAAAGGGGCAACACTGAAGCTTTCTTT	CASMGQRGNTEAFF
.	TRBV5-8	.	TRBJ2-4	TGTGCCAGCAGCTTAAATAGTGGAAACATTCAGTACTTC	CASSLNSGNIQYF
.	TRBV11-2	TRBD2	TRBJ2-2	TGTGCCAGCAGCGGGACTAGCGGGAAAGACACCGGGGAGCTGTTTTTT	CASSGTSGKDTGELFF